These 10 T cell receptor beta chains originate from one sample sequenced in a study of Graves' ophthalmopathy and Graves' hyperthyroidism. CDR3 regions of TCR beta were amplified from RNA transcripts. Following a first-round RT-PCR that used HTBI primers, a second-round multiplex PCR was carried out. Each CDR3 protein is one row after TCRdb ran MiXCR on the multiplex PCR reads. This table holds approximately 460,000 distinct CDR3 sequences, about an eighth found once. The sample consisted of blood. The receptor source for this set is a woman under 40 with Graves' ophthalmopathy.

This clonotype came up many times. V and J are TRBV27 and TRBJ1-2; D is uncertain. CDR3 length: 15 residues. Trimming took 6 bases from V and 3 from J, leaving 17 bases between them. Germline CDR1 and CDR2: MNHEY and SMNVEV (reference sequence). CDR3 amino acids: CASSRSTASYYGYTF. Here the CDR3 DNA reads TGTGCCAGCAGCAGAAGTACAGCCTCCTACTATGGCTACACCTTC.

This clonotype was seen repeatedly, ten times or more. The rearrangement uses TRBV6-1 and TRBJ2-6, with D unresolved. V was cut by 2 bases and J by 2 bases, with 7 bases left in between. Germline CDR1 MNHNS, CDR2 SASEGT. The CDR3 is 15 amino acids. The CDR3 loop reads CASSERETGANVLTF. The CDR3 DNA reads as TGTGCCAGCAGTGAAAGGGAAACTGGGGCCAACGTCCTGACTTTC.

V and J are TRBV20-1 and TRBJ2-7; the match to TRBD2 covers 9 bases. The CDR3 is 14 residues long. Germline V CDR1 and CDR2: DFQATT, SNEGSKA (reference sequence). With 3 bases clipped from V and 3 bases from J, the junction kept 6 bases outside the gene matches. The CDR3 sequence: CSASSPSGNYEQYF. As DNA, the CDR3 is TGCAGTGCTAGCTCTCCTAGCGGGAACTACGAGCAGTACTTC.

This clonotype was detected many times. V usage is TRBV6-1 and J usage is TRBJ2-5; 9 nucleotides agree with TRBD1. Trimming at V came to 10 bases and at J to 4 bases, leaving 10 bases not matched to a gene. The CDR3 has 14 residues. CDR1 and CDR2 (germline): MNHNS, SASEGT. CDR3 residues: CATATGGIGETQYF. The CDR3 region has the DNA TGTGCCACCGCTACAGGGGGCATCGGAGAGACCCAGTACTTC.

This clonotype was seen repeatedly, ten times or more. The chain uses TRBV6-5 and TRBJ1-1; a weak D match, TRBD1 (6 bases). This CDR3 region has 13 residues. Germline lookup yields CDR1 MNHEY and CDR2 SVGAGI. Trimming shortened V by 4 bases and J by 5 bases, and 11 bases separated the two germline ends. The CDR3 sequence: CASSSLGGTEAFF. In nucleotides, the CDR3 is TGTGCCAGCAGTTCATTAGGGGGAACTGAAGCTTTCTTT.

The table lists this clonotype with many counts. The chain joins TRBV2 to TRBJ2-7; perhaps D is TRBD1 or TRBD2 (5 bases each). Trimming took 6 bases from V and 1 from J, leaving 16 bases between them. CDR3 length equals 15 residues. Germline V gene data show CDR1 as SNHLY and CDR2 as FYNNEI. Here the CDR3 DNA reads TGTGCCAGCAGCAACGCTGGGACGGCGTCCTACGAGCAGTACTTC. Amino acids: CASSNAGTASYEQYF.

This clonotype came up many times. This chain connects TRBV10-2 to TRBJ1-6; 9 positions agree with TRBD1. V shed 0 bases and J 6 bases; nucleotides not matched to a gene: 6. Germline V lookup: CDR1 WSHSY, CDR2 SAAADI. CDR3 size: 17 residues. CDR3 sequence (DNA): TGCGCCAGCAGTGAGTCCGGGACAGGGTCTACTAATTCACCCCTCCACTTT. Translation: CASSESGTGSTNSPLHF.

This clonotype came up many times. The rearrangement links TRBV27 to TRBJ2-5, with 8 bases fitting TRBD2. The junction had 7 bases not matched to a gene; V was cut back by 6 bases and J by 1 base. The V gene's germline CDR1 is MNHEY and CDR2 SMNVEV (reference sequence). The CDR3 consists of 15 residues. The CDR3 reads CASSYTSGTQETQYF. The CDR3 bases are TGTGCCAGCAGCTACACTAGCGGAACCCAAGAGACCCAGTACTTC.

The chain has TRBV20-1 and TRBJ1-2; D unclear. This CDR3 has 16 residues. CDR1 is DFQATT, CDR2 SNEGSKA, per germline (reference sequence). The germline V and J ends were trimmed by 3 bases and 6 bases, with 23 bases remaining between them. The CDR3 nucleotides are TGCAGTGCTAGGAGACGCCTCCGGGGAGGGAGAGATGGCTACACCTTC. Translating it yields CSARRRLRGGRDGYTF.

A note on this clonotype: A single base separates this from a much larger clone, so it may be a read error. V usage is TRBV6-1 and J usage is TRBJ2-7; 13 bases are shared with TRBD2. Germline lookup yields CDR1 MNHNS and CDR2 SASEGT. CDR3 size: 14 residues. CDR3 nucleotide sequence: TGTGCCAGCAGGACTAGCGGGAGGTTCTACGAGCATTACTTC. Protein product: CASRTSGRFYEHYF.